The clone carrying this T cell receptor beta chain was observed a few times. The table came from immunoSEQ multiplex PCR; TCRdb's copy has only in-frame clones and leaves some out. The sample has 150,000 to 200,000 clones, approximately 88% seen once. The data were taken from a study of cytomegalovirus exposure and HLA in healthy donors. Germline V gives CDR1 SGHAT, CDR2 FQDESV (reference sequence). V lost 4 bases, J lost 3 bases, and 8 bases stayed unmatched. This CDR3 region has 15 residues. Sample: PBMCs. V gene TRBV11-1 combines with J gene TRBJ2-7; 8 nucleotides align to TRBD1. The clonotype originates from a man aged 18 to 29 in good health and CMV-seropositive. The CDR3 here is CASSSRTGTYYEQYF. DNA of the CDR3: TGTGCCAGCAGCTCTAGGACAGGGACCTACTACGAGCAGTACTTC.